This is a list of T cell receptor beta chains from one sample in a study of blood T cells in healthy people across ages. TCRdb ran MiXCR on the 5' RACE reads and lists one entry per CDR3 protein. Altogether 1,300,000 or so distinct CDR3 sequences are present, approximately 63% being singletons, with the ten largest covering roughly 7%. The sample taken for sequencing was blood. The receptors stem from a man aged 18 to 35 in good health. Both conserved end residues are part of each CDR3. D genes are given only for firm matches.

V gene: TRBV7-2
D gene: TRBD1
J gene: TRBJ2-2
CDR3 protein: CAGSSLGTGDYTGELFF

V gene: TRBV6-5
D gene: .
J gene: TRBJ2-3
CDR3 protein: CASSYVGGTQYF

V gene: TRBV29-1
D gene: .
J gene: TRBJ2-5
CDR3 protein: CSADGGATQYF

V gene: TRBV24-1
D gene: TRBD1
J gene: TRBJ2-3
CDR3 protein: CATSDRQGASDTQYF

V gene: TRBV7-9
D gene: .
J gene: TRBJ2-7
CDR3 protein: CASSLTGEQYF

V gene: TRBV29-1
D gene: .
J gene: TRBJ2-7
CDR3 protein: CSVGVEFSYEQYF

V gene: TRBV5-1
D gene: .
J gene: TRBJ2-7
CDR3 protein: CASSLEDGIASYEQYF

V gene: TRBV10-3
D gene: TRBD1
J gene: TRBJ1-5
CDR3 protein: CAIIEPDREYPQHF

V gene: TRBV29-1
D gene: .
J gene: TRBJ1-2
CDR3 protein: CSVEDGLSYGYTF

V gene: TRBV29-1
D gene: .
J gene: TRBJ2-7
CDR3 protein: CSVDFAGLAYEQYF

V gene: TRBV5-1
D gene: .
J gene: TRBJ2-2
CDR3 protein: CASSLSSSVAGELFF

V gene: TRBV15
D gene: .
J gene: TRBJ2-5
CDR3 protein: CATSRDRDGGVQYF

V gene: TRBV10-3
D gene: TRBD2
J gene: TRBJ2-3
CDR3 protein: CAISESRTSGSLGDTQYF

V gene: TRBV27
D gene: TRBD2
J gene: TRBJ2-1
CDR3 protein: CASSSTLAGAQREQFF

V gene: TRBV20-1
D gene: .
J gene: TRBJ1-2
CDR3 protein: CSASRGKGVNYGYTF

V gene: TRBV27
D gene: .
J gene: TRBJ2-7
CDR3 protein: CASSLYQGSVISYEQYF

V gene: TRBV13
D gene: .
J gene: TRBJ1-1
CDR3 protein: CASTDQPDRVEAFF

V gene: TRBV12-3/TRBV12-4
D gene: .
J gene: TRBJ2-3
CDR3 protein: CASTLDGVMDTQYF

V gene: TRBV5-5
D gene: .
J gene: TRBJ2-7
CDR3 protein: CASSLGVGLGSYEQYF

V gene: TRBV6-2/TRBV6-3
D gene: TRBD1
J gene: TRBJ2-5
CDR3 protein: CASSWASPSYQSPGQLLQETQYF